This record looks at one TCR beta chain sequence and its context. Peripheral blood was drawn, around 9.5 milliliters per donor. The data belong to a study of blood T cells in healthy people across ages. From germline, CDR1 is MNHNS and CDR2 SASEGT. The CDR3 contains 15 residues. V was pared by 2 bases and J by 3 bases, with 13 bases between. A second PCR of 7 to 11 cycles used a sample-barcoded 5' primer and a J-beta primer mix. TCRdb used MiXCR to reprocess the 5' RACE reads, holding one entry per CDR3 protein. The table shows 1,500,000 or so distinct CDR3 sequences, with under 55% occurring only once.

This TCR was recovered from a woman aged 18-30 years in good health. The V gene is TRBV6-1, the J gene TRBJ1-2; D is uncertain. Sequencing was performed on blood. The CDR3 DNA reads as TGTGCCAGCAGTGAATCCGGGATTGAACACTATGGCTACACCTTC. It encodes CASSESGIEHYGYTF.